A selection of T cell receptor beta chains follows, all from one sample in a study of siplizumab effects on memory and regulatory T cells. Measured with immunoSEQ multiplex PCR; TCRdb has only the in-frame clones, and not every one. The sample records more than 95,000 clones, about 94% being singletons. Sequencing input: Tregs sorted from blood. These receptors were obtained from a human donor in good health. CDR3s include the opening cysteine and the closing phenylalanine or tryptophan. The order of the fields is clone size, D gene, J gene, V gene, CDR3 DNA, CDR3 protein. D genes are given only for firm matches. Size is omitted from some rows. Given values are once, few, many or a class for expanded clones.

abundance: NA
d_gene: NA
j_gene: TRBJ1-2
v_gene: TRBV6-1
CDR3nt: TGTGCTATCCAAGTCGGGGGGCTGAGCTATGGCTACACCTTC
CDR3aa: CAIQVGGLSYGYTF

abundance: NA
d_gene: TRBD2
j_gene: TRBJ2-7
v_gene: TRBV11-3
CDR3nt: TGTGCCAGCAGCCAAGCGGGAGGGCCCGACGAGCAGTACTTC
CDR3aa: CASSQAGGPDEQYF

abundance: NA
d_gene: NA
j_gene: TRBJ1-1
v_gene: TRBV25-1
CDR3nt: TGTGCCAGCACCCGAACCAGGGACACTGAAGCTTTCTTT
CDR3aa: CASTRTRDTEAFF

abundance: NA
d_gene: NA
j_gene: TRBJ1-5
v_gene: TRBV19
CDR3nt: TGTGCCAGTAGTACCGGGCCGGGGGGAAATCAGCCCCAGCATTTT
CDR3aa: CASSTGPGGNQPQHF

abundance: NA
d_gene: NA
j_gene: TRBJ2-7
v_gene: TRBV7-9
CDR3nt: TGTGCCAGCAGCTTAGCAGGCTTCGAGCAGTACTTC
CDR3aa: CASSLAGFEQYF

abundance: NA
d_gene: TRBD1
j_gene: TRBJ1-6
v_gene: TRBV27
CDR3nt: TGTGCCAGCAGTTCAGTAGGGGACAGGGTAAATTCACCCCTCCACTTT
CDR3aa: CASSSVGDRVNSPLHF

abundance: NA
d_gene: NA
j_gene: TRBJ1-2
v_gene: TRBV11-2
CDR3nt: TGTGCCAGCAGCCAGACCTCTCTGGGAGACTATGGCTACACCTTC
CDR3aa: CASSQTSLGDYGYTF

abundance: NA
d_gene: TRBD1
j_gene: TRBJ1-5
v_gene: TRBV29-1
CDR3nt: TGCAGCGTTGAAGAAAACCGGGACAGGGAATTAGGGTTGTACGGTCAGCCCCAGCATTTT
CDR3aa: CSVEENRDRELGLYGQPQHF

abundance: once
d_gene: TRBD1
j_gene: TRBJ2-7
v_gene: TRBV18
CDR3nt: TGTGCCAGCTCAACAACGGGACAGGGTTCCTACGAGCAGTACTTC
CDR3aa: CASSTTGQGSYEQYF

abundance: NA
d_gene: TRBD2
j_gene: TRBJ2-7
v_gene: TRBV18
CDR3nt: TGTGCCACCAAAGCGGGGGGGGAACGGTACGAGCAGTACTTC
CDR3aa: CATKAGGERYEQYF

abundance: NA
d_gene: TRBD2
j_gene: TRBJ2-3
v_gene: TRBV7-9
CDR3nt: TGTGCCAGCAGCCAAAATCAAGCGGGAGCAAATACGCAGTATTTT
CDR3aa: CASSQNQAGANTQYF

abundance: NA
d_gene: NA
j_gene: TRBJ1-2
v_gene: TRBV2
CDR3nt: TGTGCCAGCAACCCCGTTCCTAGCCGCTACACCTTC
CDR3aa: CASNPVPSRYTF

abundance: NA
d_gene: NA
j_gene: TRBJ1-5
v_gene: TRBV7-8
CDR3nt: TGTGCCAGCAGCTTAGGGGAGATAATCAGCCCCCAGCATTTT
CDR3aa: CASSLGEIISPQHF

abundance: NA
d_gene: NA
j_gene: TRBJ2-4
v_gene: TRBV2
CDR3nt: TGTGCCAGCAGTGTAGCAAACATTCAGTACTTC
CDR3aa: CASSVANIQYF

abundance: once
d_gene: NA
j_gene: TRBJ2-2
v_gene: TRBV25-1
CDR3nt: TGTGCCAGCAGTCCCCACACCGGGGAGCTGTTTTTT
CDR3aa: CASSPHTGELFF

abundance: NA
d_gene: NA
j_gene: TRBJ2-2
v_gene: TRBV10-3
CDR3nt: TGTGCCATTGCTCCCGACAGAAACACCGGGGAGCTGTTTTTT
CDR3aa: CAIAPDRNTGELFF

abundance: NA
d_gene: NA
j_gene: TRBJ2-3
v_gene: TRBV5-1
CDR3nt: TGCGCCAGCAGCTCGGGGACAGATACGCAGTATTTT
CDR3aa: CASSSGTDTQYF

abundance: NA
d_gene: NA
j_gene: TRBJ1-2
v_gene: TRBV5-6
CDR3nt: TGTGCCAGCAGCCAATCGGGCTATGGCTACACCTTC
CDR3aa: CASSQSGYGYTF

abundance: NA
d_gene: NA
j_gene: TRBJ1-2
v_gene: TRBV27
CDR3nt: TGTGCCAGCAGTCCCCGCGGCTGGGGGGCTGGCTACACCTTC
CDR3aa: CASSPRGWGAGYTF

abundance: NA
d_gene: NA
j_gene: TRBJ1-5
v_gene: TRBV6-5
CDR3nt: TGTGCCAGCAGTTACCGGGCAGGCCATCAGCCCCAGCATTTT
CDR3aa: CASSYRAGHQPQHF

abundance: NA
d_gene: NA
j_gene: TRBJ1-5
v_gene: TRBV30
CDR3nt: TGTGCCCATTCCAGGGACACCAATCAGCCCCAGCATTTT
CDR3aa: CAHSRDTNQPQHF

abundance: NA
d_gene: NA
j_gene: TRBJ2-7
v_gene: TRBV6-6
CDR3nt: TGTGCCAGCAGTTACTCGAGTATGACCAGCTACTACGAGCAGTACTTC
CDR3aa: CASSYSSMTSYYEQYF

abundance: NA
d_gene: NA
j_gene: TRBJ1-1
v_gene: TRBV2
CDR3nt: TGTGCCAGCAGTCGGGGCCTGAAGAACACTGAAGCTTTCTTT
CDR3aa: CASSRGLKNTEAFF

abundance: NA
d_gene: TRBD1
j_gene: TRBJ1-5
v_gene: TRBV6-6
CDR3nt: TGTGCCAGCAGTTTACAACAGGGGGCTGGCAATCAGCCCCAGCATTTT
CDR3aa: CASSLQQGAGNQPQHF